Below, 5 T cell receptor beta chains from the same sample are listed, as sequenced in a study of CD4 T cells in relation to SARS-CoV-2 and coronaviruses. Before the COVID-19 pandemic, during about 2011-2019, CD4+ T cells were taken from unexposed donors. The cells were cultured for 9 to 11 days before CD4+ T cells were isolated. The antigens these receptors bind are not known. TCRdb's copy holds only in-frame clones and misses some; the assay was immunoSEQ multiplex PCR. This sample carries 26,000 or so clones, 77% of them seen once, and the ten largest clones take around a sixth. The source material was CD4+ T cells from PBMCs, cultured in vitro. These receptors were collected from a human donor in good health.

The chain recombines TRBV9 with TRBJ2-1; D uncertain. Germline V gene lookup returns CDR1 SGDLS and CDR2 YYNGEE. The CDR3 spans 15 residues. Trimming cost V 0 bases and J 1 base, with 8 bases left between them. CDR3 sequence: CASSVGLGSYNEQFF. The CDR3 bases are TGTGCCAGCAGCGTAGGGCTAGGTTCCTACAATGAGCAGTTCTTC.

The CDR3, as DNA: TGTGCCAGCAGCCAAGAAGAGGACACTGAAGCTTTCTTT. This translates into CASSQEEDTEAFF. The chain employs TRBV3-1 (or the pseudogene TRBV3-2) and TRBJ1-1; the D is unclear. This CDR3 spans 13 amino acids. V was cut by 0 bases and J by 3 bases, with 5 bases left in between. Germline CDR1 LGHDT, CDR2 YNNKEL (reference sequence).

J is TRBJ1-2 and V is TRBV14; TRBD1 aligns across 12 bases. CDR1 and CDR2 from the germline V gene are SGHDN and FVKESK. The length of the CDR3 is 14 residues. V lost 3 bases and J lost 6; bases outside the gene matches: 2. This CDR3 is CASSQGTGGDGYTF. The CDR3 nucleotides read TGTGCCAGCAGCCAGGGGACAGGGGGCGATGGCTACACCTTC.

The J gene is TRBJ2-6, the V gene TRBV3-1 (or the pseudogene TRBV3-2); either TRBD1 or TRBD2 may fit D (5 bases each). V dropped 0 bases and J dropped 0 bases, with 12 bases sitting between them. CDR1 and CDR2 (germline): LGHDT, YNNKEL (reference sequence). The CDR3 spans 18 residues. In DNA, the CDR3 is TGTGCCAGCAGCCAAGATAGGGGACGGTCCTCTGGGGCCAACGTCCTGACTTTC. Encoded protein: CASSQDRGRSSGANVLTF.

The chain has TRBV28 and TRBJ2-1; 10 bases match TRBD2. With 4 bases clipped from V and 5 bases from J, the junction kept 8 bases outside the gene matches. Germline V gives CDR1 MDHEN, CDR2 SYDVKM. This CDR3 spans 16 amino acids. CDR3 bases: TGTGCCAGCAGTTCCGCCGGACTAGCGGCAAACAATGAGCAGTTCTTC. It translates to CASSSAGLAANNEQFF. Variable domain in full (rest from reference TRBV28 and TRBJ2-1): DVKVTQSSRYLVKRTGEKVFLECVQDMDHENMFWYRQDPGLGLRLIYFSYDVKMKEKGDIPEGYSVSREKKERFSLILESASTNQTSMYLCASSSAGLAANNEQFFGPGTRLTVL.